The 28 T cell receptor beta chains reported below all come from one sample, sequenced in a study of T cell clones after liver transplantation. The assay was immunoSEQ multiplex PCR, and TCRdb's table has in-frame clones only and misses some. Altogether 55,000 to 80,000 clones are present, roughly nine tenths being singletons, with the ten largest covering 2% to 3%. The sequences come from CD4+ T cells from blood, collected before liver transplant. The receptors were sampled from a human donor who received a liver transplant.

For the CDR3, the DNA is TGTGCCAGCAAGCTCCACCGGGGAAACCAGCCCCAGCATTTT. Translating gives CASKLHRGNQPQHF. The chain carries TRBV28 and TRBJ1-5; the D is unclear. Per germline, CDR1 MDHEN and CDR2 SYDVKM. The V gene lost 7 bases and the J gene lost 7 bases, with 17 bases spanning the gap. This CDR3 has 14 residues.

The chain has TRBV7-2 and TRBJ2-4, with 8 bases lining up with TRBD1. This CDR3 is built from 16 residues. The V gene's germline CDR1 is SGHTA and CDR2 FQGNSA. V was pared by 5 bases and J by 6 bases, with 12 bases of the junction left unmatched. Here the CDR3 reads CASSVPGGAGINIQYF. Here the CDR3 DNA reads TGTGCCAGCAGCGTCCCAGGGGGCGCGGGAATAAACATTCAGTACTTC.

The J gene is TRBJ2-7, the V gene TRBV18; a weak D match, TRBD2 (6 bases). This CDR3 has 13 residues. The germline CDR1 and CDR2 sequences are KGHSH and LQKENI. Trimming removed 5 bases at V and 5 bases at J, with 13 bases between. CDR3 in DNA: TGTGCCAGCTCATCCTACACGGGGGACGAGCAGTACTTC. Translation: CASSSYTGDEQYF.

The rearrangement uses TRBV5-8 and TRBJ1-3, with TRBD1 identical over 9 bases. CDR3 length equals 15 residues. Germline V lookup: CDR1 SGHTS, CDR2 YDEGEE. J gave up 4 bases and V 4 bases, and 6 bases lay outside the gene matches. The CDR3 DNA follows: TGTGCCAGCAGCGAGGGACAGGGATACGGAAACACCATATATTTT. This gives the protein CASSEGQGYGNTIYF.

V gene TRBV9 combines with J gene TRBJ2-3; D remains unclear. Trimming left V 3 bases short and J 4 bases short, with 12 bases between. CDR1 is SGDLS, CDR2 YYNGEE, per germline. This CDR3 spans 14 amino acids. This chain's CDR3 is CASSADPKADTQYF. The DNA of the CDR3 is TGTGCCAGCAGCGCGGACCCTAAGGCAGATACGCAGTATTTT.

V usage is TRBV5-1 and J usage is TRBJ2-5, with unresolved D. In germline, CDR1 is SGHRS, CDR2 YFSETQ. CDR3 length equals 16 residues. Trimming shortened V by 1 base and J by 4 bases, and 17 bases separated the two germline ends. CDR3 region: CASSLTSSTRRETQYF. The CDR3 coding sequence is TGCGCCAGCAGCTTGACCTCGAGTACCCGGAGAGAGACCCAGTACTTC. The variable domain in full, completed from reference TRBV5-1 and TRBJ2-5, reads KAGVTQTPRYLIKTRGQQVTLSCSPISGHRSVSWYQQTPGQGLQFLFEYFSETQRNKGNFPGRFSGRQFSNSRSEMNVSTLELGDSALYLCASSLTSSTRRETQYFGPGTRLLVL.

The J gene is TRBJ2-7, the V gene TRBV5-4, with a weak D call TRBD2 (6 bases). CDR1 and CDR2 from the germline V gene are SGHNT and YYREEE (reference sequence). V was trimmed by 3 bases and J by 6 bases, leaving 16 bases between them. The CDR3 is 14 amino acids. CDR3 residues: CASSSGLRNGEQYF. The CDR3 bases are TGTGCCAGCAGCTCGGGACTCCGAAACGGCGAGCAGTACTTC.

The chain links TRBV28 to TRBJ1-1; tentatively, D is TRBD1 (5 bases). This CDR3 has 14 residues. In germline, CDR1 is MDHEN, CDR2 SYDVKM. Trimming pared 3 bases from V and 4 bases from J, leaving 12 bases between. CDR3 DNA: TGTGCCAGCAGTTTCGTTGGGGGAGGCACTGAAGCTTTCTTT. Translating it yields CASSFVGGGTEAFF.

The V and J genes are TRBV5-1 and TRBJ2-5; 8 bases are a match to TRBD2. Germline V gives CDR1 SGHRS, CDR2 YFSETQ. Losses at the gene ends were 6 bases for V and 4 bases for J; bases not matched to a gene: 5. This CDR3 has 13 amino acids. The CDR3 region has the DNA TGCGCCAGCACCCCTAGCGGGCTAGAGACCCAGTACTTC. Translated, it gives CASTPSGLETQYF.

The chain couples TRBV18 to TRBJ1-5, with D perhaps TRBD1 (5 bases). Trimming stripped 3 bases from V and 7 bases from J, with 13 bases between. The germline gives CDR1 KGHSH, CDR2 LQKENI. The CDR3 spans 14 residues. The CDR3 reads CASSPDSGSQPQHF. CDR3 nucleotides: TGTGCCAGCTCACCTGACAGCGGTAGCCAGCCCCAGCATTTT.

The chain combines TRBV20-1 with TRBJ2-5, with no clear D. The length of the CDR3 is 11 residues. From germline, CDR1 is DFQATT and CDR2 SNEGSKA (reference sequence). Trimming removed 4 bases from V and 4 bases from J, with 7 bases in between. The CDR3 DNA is TGCAGTGCTACCGTAGGAGAGACCCAGTACTTC. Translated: CSATVGETQYF.

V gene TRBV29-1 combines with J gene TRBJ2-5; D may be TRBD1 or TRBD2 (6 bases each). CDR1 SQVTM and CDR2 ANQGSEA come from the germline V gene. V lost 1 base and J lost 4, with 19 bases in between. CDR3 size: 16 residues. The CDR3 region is CSVEAQGGGRAETQYF. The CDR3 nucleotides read TGCAGCGTTGAAGCACAAGGGGGAGGTCGGGCAGAGACCCAGTACTTC.

Written as DNA, the CDR3 is TGTGCCAGTAGTATACCCGTCGCGAGAGCGGGGGGCCTCGAGCAGTACTTC. Encoded protein: CASSIPVARAGGLEQYF. The chain recombines TRBV19 with TRBJ2-7; TRBD2 agrees at 9 bases. V lost 2 bases and J lost 6; bases outside the gene matches: 14. Germline V gene sequence: CDR1 LNHDA, CDR2 SQIVND (reference sequence). This CDR3 has 17 residues.

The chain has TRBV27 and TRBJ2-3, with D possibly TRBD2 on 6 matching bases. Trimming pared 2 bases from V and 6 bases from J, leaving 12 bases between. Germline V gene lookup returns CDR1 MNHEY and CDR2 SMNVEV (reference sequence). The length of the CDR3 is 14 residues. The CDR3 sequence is CASSLRRDGDTQYF. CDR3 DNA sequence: TGTGCCAGCAGTTTAAGGCGGGATGGGGATACGCAGTATTTT.

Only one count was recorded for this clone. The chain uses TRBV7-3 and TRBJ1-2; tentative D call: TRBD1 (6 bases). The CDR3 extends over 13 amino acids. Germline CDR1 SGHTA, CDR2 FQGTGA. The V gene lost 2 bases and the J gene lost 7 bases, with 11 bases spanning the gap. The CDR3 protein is CASSLGQGLGYTF. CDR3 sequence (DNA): TGTGCCAGCAGCTTAGGTCAGGGGCTTGGCTACACCTTC.

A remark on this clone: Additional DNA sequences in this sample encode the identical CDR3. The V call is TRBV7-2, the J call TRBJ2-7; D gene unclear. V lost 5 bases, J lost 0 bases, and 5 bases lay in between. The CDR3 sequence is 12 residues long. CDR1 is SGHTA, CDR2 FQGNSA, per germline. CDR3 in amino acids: CASSPSSYEQYF. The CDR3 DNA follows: TGTGCCAGCAGCCCGAGCTCCTACGAGCAGTACTTC.

In nucleotides, the CDR3 is TGTGCCAGCAGCGTAGTACAGGGGGCTGATACGCAGTATTTT. Translated, it gives CASSVVQGADTQYF. The V call is TRBV9, the J call TRBJ2-3; 9 nucleotides line up with TRBD1. V was clipped by 0 bases and J by 6 bases; unmatched bases: 2. Germline loops: CDR1 SGDLS, CDR2 YYNGEE. The CDR3 consists of 14 residues.

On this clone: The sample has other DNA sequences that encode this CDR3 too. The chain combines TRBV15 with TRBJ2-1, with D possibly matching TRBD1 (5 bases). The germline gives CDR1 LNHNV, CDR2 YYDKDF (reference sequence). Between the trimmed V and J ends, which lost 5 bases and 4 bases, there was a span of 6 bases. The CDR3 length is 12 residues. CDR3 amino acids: CATSSGYNEQFF. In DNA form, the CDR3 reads TGTGCCACCAGCTCAGGGTACAATGAGCAGTTCTTC.

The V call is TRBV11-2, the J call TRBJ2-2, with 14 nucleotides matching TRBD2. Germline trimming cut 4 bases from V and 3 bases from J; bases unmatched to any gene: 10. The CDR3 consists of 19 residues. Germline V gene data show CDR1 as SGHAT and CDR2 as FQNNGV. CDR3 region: CASSSIKGLAGVDTGELFF. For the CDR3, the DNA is TGTGCCAGCAGCTCGATCAAGGGACTAGCGGGAGTAGACACCGGGGAGCTGTTTTTT. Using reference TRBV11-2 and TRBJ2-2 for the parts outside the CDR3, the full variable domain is EAGVAQSPRYKIIEKRQSVAFWCNPISGHATLYWYQQILGQGPKLLIQFQNNGVVDDSQLPKDRFSAERLKGVDSTLKIQPAKLEDSAVYLCASSSIKGLAGVDTGELFFGEGSRLTVL.

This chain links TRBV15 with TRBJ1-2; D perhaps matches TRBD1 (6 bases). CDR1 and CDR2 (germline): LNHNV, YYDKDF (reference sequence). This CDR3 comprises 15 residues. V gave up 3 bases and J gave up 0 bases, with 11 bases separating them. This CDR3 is CATSSGRGANYGYTF. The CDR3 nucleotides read TGTGCCACCAGCAGTGGAAGGGGGGCTAACTATGGCTACACCTTC.

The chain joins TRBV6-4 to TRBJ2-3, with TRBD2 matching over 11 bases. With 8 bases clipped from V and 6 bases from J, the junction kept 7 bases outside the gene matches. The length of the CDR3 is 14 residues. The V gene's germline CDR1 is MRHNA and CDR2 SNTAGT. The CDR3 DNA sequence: TGTGCCAGCGCAGCCGGGACTAGCGGCGATACGCAGTATTTT. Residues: CASAAGTSGDTQYF.

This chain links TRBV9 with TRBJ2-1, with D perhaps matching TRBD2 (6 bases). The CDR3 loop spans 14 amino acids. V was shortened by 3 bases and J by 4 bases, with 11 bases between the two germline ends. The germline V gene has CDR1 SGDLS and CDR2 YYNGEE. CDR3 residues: CASSGLAEYNEQFF. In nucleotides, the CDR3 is TGTGCCAGCAGCGGGTTAGCGGAATACAATGAGCAGTTCTTC.

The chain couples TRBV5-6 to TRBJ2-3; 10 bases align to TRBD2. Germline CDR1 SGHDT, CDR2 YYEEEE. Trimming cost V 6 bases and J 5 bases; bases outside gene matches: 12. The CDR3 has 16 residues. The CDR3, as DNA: TGTGCCAGCACCGAAGAAAGCGGGAGGGCCGGAGATACGCAGTATTTT. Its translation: CASTEESGRAGDTQYF.

The CDR3 sequence is CASSLNPGTGELFF. CDR3 in DNA: TGTGCCAGCAGCTTAAACCCGGGGACCGGGGAGCTGTTTTTT. The V call is TRBV11-1, the J call TRBJ2-2; D might be TRBD2 (5 bases). CDR1 is SGHAT and CDR2 is FQDESV in the germline V gene (reference sequence). V was trimmed by 2 bases and J by 5 bases, leaving 9 bases between them. This CDR3 region has 14 residues.

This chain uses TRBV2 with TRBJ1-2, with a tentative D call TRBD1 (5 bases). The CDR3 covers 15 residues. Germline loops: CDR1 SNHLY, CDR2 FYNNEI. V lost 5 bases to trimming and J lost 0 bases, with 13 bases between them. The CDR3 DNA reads TGTGCCAGCAGTCGAGACAGAGCAGCTAACTATGGCTACACCTTC. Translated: CASSRDRAANYGYTF. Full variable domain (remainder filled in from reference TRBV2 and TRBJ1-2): EPEVTQTPSHQVTQMGQEVILRCVPISNHLYFYWYRQILGQKVEFLVSFYNNEISEKSEIFDDQFSVERPDGSNFTLKIRSTKLEDSAMYFCASSRDRAANYGYTFGSGTRLTVV.

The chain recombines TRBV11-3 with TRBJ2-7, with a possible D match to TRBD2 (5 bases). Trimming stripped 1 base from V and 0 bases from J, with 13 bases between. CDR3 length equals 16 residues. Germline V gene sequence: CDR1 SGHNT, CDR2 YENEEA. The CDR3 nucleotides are TGTGCCAGCAGCTTAGTAGCGACCTTAAGCTCCTACGAGCAGTACTTC. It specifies CASSLVATLSSYEQYF.

Written as DNA, the CDR3 is TGTGCCAGCAGTGAACTCGAGGAGACCCAGTACTTC. This codes for CASSELEETQYF. The genes are TRBV25-1 and TRBJ2-5; D unresolved. CDR3 length equals 12 residues. Trimming left V 2 bases short and J 5 bases short, with 6 bases between. Germline V gene data show CDR1 as MGHDK and CDR2 as SYGVNS.

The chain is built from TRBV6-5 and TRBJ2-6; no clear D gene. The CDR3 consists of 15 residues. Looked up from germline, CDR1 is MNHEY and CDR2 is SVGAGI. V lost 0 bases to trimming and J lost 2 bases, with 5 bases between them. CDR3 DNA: TGTGCCAGCAGTTACTCAATAACTGGGGCCAACGTCCTGACTTTC. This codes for CASSYSITGANVLTF.